The rows below give T cell receptor beta chains drawn from one sample of a study of control samples from healthy donors and cancer patients. Repertoires were generated with immunoSEQ multiplex PCR, while TCRdb's copy carries only in-frame clones and drops some. The sample lists around 180,000 clones; approximately 92% were seen once. The material sequenced was blood. Receptors were obtained from a woman aged 35 to 49 in good health. Each CDR3 is given with its conserved first and last residue. Fields, in order: CDR3 length, V gene, clone size, CDR3 protein. Where a row states a size, it is once, few, many or the class of an expanded clone; other rows omit it.

len: 12
v_gene: TRBV5-6
abundance: .
CDR3aa: CASSFRQDLYTF

len: 14
v_gene: TRBV6-5
abundance: .
CDR3aa: CASTWGQGGTEAFF

len: 15
v_gene: TRBV19
abundance: once
CDR3aa: CASSAGTANTGELFF

len: 15
v_gene: TRBV7-3
abundance: .
CDR3aa: CASSMARGGGNEQFF

len: 13
v_gene: TRBV6-5
abundance: .
CDR3aa: CASSYRGYDTQYF

len: 16
v_gene: TRBV18
abundance: .
CDR3aa: CASSPTLLAGGDIQYF

len: 21
v_gene: TRBV6-4
abundance: .
CDR3aa: CASSDSRGLGGQGIWYEKLFF

len: 14
v_gene: TRBV13
abundance: .
CDR3aa: CASSISGVGYGYTF

len: 18
v_gene: TRBV5-1
abundance: once
CDR3aa: CASSAPPGGAGHGDTQYF

len: 15
v_gene: TRBV3-1/TRBV3-2
abundance: .
CDR3aa: CASSQDPGFPYEQYF

len: 12
v_gene: TRBV7-9
abundance: .
CDR3aa: CASSLGSVEAFF

len: 13
v_gene: TRBV27
abundance: .
CDR3aa: CASSWKQGYEQYF

len: 14
v_gene: TRBV5-4
abundance: .
CDR3aa: CASSRQGLDEKLFF

len: 18
v_gene: TRBV7-8
abundance: few
CDR3aa: CASSLVGAPGAMNTEAFF

len: 15
v_gene: TRBV19
abundance: once
CDR3aa: CASSILDLGNTEAFF

len: 14
v_gene: TRBV5-6
abundance: .
CDR3aa: CASSWEGLNTEAFF

len: 15
v_gene: TRBV9
abundance: .
CDR3aa: CASSAGPVGRDEQFF

len: 15
v_gene: TRBV4-1
abundance: .
CDR3aa: CASSQSYRGPYEQYF

len: 15
v_gene: TRBV28
abundance: .
CDR3aa: CASALNRGVDTEAFF

len: 17
v_gene: TRBV7-2
abundance: .
CDR3aa: CASSLFEPWRGVGGYTF

len: 13
v_gene: TRBV19
abundance: once
CDR3aa: CASRPDRGHEQFF

len: 14
v_gene: TRBV7-9
abundance: .
CDR3aa: CASSLAGVTGELFF

len: 13
v_gene: TRBV7-9
abundance: once
CDR3aa: CASSLSEGNEQFF